Below, one T cell receptor (beta chain) is given with its context. Antigen specificity is unknown. The CDR3 runs 16 residues. Germline values: CDR1 SQVTM, CDR2 ANQGSEA. This entry belongs to a study of blood T cells in healthy people across ages. Findings and limits, study-wide: As naive T cell percentage varied, TCR beta diversity correlated strongly with it. Higher diversity and more naive CD4+ cells were features of long-lived donors, compared to aged donors.

Then a second PCR, running roughly 6 to 12 cycles, was carried out with a sample-barcoded 5' primer and a J-beta primer mix. From the 5' RACE reads, TCRdb called clonotypes with MiXCR, one entry per CDR3 protein. The table shows 980,000 or so distinct CDR3 sequences, with around 48% occurring only once. Sequencing used blood. This TCR came from a man aged 25-45 years in good health. This chain joins TRBV29-1 and TRBJ2-5; TRBD1 matches 8 bases. The J call may not be correct, given that the DNA end is closer to TRBJ2-1. This chain's CDR3 is CSVAPGTGDFQETQFF. The CDR3 region has the DNA TGCAGCGTTGCCCCAGGGACAGGAGACTTCCAAGAGACCCAGTTCTTC.